The 6 T cell receptor beta chains reported below all come from one sample, sequenced in a study of T cell responses to AZD1222 COVID-19 vaccine. Sequencing used immunoSEQ multiplex PCR; TCRdb keeps in-frame clones, though not all of them. The sample consists of around 78,000 clones, around nine tenths of them appearing once. The specimen comprised peripheral blood, sampled on day 0 of MenACWY control vaccination. These TCRs come from an adult in good health.

V usage is TRBV19 and J usage is TRBJ2-3; D uncertain. This CDR3 is 16 amino acids long. Between the trimmed V and J ends, which lost 0 bases and 1 base, there was a span of 11 bases. Germline lookup yields CDR1 LNHDA and CDR2 SQIVND (reference sequence). DNA for the CDR3: TGTGCCAGTAGTATAGATCGAGCTCCTCGCACAGATACGCAGTATTTT. It is translated as CASSIDRAPRTDTQYF.

The V gene is TRBV19, the J gene TRBJ1-5, with D possibly TRBD1 on 6 matching bases. The V and J ends lost 3 bases and 7 bases respectively, with 10 bases between them. CDR1 LNHDA and CDR2 SQIVND come from the germline V gene (reference sequence). The CDR3 contains 13 residues. The CDR3 coding sequence is TGTGCCAGTAGTATTGCGGGGGCCCAGCCCCAGCATTTT. As protein: CASSIAGAQPQHF.

The count of this clone is one. The J gene is TRBJ2-7, the V gene TRBV21-1; the DNA was not used to check the table's D call, TRBD1. TRBV21-1 is tagged as a pseudogene. The CDR3 spans 16 residues. CDR3 protein: CASSKGDKGERYEQYF. The CDR3 DNA is TGTGCCAGCAGCAAAGGAGATAAGGGGGAACGCTACGAGCAGTACTTC.

The chain is built from TRBV11-2 and TRBJ2-7; D is ambiguous. Trimming pared 1 base from V and 3 bases from J, leaving 7 bases between. The CDR3 is 13 amino acids. Germline V CDR1 and CDR2: SGHAT, FQNNGV. This chain's CDR3 is CASSLVGVYEQYF. DNA of the CDR3: TGTGCCAGCAGCTTAGTCGGTGTCTACGAGCAGTACTTC. Looking up the rest from reference TRBV11-2 and TRBJ2-7 gives the full variable domain: EAGVAQSPRYKIIEKRQSVAFWCNPISGHATLYWYQQILGQGPKLLIQFQNNGVVDDSQLPKDRFSAERLKGVDSTLKIQPAKLEDSAVYLCASSLVGVYEQYFGPGTRLTVT.

The chain couples TRBV19 to TRBJ1-5, with TRBD1 as a possible D gene (6 bases). The length of the CDR3 is 16 residues. Deletions cut 3 bases from V and 5 bases from J, with 17 bases between. CDR1 and CDR2 (germline): LNHDA, SQIVND (reference sequence). This CDR3 is CASSMDRGPGDQPQHF. The CDR3 DNA reads as TGTGCCAGTAGTATGGACCGGGGGCCTGGGGATCAGCCCCAGCATTTT.

This chain connects TRBV28 to TRBJ1-3; D call uncertain. The CDR3 extends over 13 amino acids. The germline CDR1 and CDR2 sequences are MDHEN and SYDVKM. Trimming pared 7 bases from V and 2 bases from J, leaving 9 bases between. The CDR3 sequence is CASTLMTGNTIYF. The CDR3 region has the DNA TGTGCCAGCACGCTGATGACTGGAAACACCATATATTTT.